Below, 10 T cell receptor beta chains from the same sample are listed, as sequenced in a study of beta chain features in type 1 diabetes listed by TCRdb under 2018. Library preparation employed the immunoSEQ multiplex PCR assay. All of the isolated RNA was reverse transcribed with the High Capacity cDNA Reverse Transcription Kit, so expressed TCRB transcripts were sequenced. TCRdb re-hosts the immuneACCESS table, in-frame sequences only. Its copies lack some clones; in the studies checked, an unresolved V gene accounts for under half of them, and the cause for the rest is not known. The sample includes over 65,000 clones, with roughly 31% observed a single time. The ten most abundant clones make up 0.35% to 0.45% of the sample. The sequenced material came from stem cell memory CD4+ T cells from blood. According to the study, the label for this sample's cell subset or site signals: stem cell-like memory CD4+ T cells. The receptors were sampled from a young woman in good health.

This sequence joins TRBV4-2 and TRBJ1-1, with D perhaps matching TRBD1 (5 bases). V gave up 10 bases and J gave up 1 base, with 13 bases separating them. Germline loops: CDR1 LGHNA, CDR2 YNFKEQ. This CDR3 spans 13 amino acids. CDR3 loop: CATSRQGNTEAFF. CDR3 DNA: TGTGCCACCAGTCGTCAGGGGAACACTGAAGCTTTCTTT.

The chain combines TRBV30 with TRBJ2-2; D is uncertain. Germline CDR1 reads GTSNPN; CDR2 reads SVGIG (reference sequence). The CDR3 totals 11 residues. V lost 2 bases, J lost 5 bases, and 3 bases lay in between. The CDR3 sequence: CAWSLTGELFF. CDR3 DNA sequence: TGTGCCTGGAGTCTTACCGGGGAGCTGTTTTTT. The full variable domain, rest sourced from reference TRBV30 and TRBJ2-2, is SQTIHQWPATLVQPVGSPLSLECTVEGTSNPNLYWYRQAAGRGLQLLFYSVGIGQISSEVPQNLSASRPQDRQFILSSKKLLLSDSGFYLCAWSLTGELFFGEGSRLTVL.

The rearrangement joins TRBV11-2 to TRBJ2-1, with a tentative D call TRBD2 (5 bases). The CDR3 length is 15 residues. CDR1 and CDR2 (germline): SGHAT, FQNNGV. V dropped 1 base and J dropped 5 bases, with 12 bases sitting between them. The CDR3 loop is CASSLASSWNNEQFF. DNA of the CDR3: TGTGCCAGCAGCTTAGCTTCTAGCTGGAACAATGAGCAGTTCTTC.

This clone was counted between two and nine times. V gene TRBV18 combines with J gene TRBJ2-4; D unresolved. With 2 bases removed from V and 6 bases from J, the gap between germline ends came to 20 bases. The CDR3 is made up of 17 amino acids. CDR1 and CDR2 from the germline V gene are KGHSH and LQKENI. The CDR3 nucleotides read TGTGCCAGCTCACCAAATGGCGGCACTTGGTTCGGAAACATTCAGTACTTC. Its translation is CASSPNGGTWFGNIQYF.

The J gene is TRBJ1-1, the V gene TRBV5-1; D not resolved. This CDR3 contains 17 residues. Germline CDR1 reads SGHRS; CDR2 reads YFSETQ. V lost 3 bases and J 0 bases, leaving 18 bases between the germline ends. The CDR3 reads CASSSPSGGDMNTEAFF. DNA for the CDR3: TGCGCCAGCAGCTCCCCTTCTGGAGGAGACATGAACACTGAAGCTTTCTTT.

Here the CDR3 DNA reads TGTGCCAGCAGCCAAGAAGGCAGGGCGATGAACACTGAAGCTTTCTTT. Translated, it gives CASSQEGRAMNTEAFF. V and J are TRBV5-4 and TRBJ1-1; D might be TRBD1 (5 bases). The CDR3 has 16 amino acids. Trimming removed 4 bases from V and 0 bases from J, with 16 bases in between. Germline loops: CDR1 SGHNT, CDR2 YYREEE (reference sequence).

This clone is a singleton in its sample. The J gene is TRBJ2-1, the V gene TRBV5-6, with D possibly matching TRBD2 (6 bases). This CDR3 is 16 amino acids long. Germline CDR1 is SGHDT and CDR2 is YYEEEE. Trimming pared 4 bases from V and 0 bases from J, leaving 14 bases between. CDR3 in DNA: TGTGCCAGCAGCGCCGCTAGCGTCAGCTCCTACAATGAGCAGTTCTTC. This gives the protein CASSAASVSSYNEQFF.

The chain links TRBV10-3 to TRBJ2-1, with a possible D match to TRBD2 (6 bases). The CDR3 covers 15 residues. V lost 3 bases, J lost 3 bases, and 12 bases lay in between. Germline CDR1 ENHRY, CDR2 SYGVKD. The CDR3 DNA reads TGTGCCATCAGTGACCCGGGACTTAACTACAATGAGCAGTTCTTC. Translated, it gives CAISDPGLNYNEQFF.

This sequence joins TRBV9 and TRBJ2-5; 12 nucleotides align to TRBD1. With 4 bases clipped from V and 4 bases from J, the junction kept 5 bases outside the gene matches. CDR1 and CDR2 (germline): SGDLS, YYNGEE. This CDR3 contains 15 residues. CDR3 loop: CASSLGQGAGETQYF. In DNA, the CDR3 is TGTGCCAGCAGCTTGGGACAGGGGGCTGGAGAGACCCAGTACTTC.

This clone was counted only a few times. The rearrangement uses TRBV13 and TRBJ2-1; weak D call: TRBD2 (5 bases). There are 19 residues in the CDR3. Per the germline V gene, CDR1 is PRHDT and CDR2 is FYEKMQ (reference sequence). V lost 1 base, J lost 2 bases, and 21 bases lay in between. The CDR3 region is CASSLESVLAQSTYNEQFF. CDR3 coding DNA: TGTGCCAGCAGCTTAGAGTCGGTCCTAGCCCAGAGTACCTACAATGAGCAGTTCTTC.